This TCR beta chain derives from a study of blood T cell repertoires in COVID-19. Overall study: There were acute and convalescent COVID-19 samples, and they came from the United States, Italy and Spain. The analysed material was cDNA or gDNA that came from T cells, B-cell-depleted T cells, or PBMCs.

Trimming took off 4 bases at V and 2 bases at J, with 15 bases between the two ends. Per germline, CDR1 KGHSH and CDR2 LQKENI. The CDR3 loop spans 15 amino acids. Per the original methods: Nucleated cell counts were estimated from reference gene primer amplification. Profiling relied on immunoSEQ multiplex PCR, and the TCRdb table lists in-frame clones only, not all of them. V and J calls and clone size are given by that table; D and trimming were obtained from the DNA. Seen here are approximately 150,000 clones, under 90% observed once, and the top ten hold about 3.5%. This sequence joins TRBV18 and TRBJ2-7; D perhaps matches TRBD2 (6 bases). This receptor was identified in a man between 65 and 85 years old who had recovered from COVID-19. The sequencing sample was made of peripheral blood. The CDR3 DNA reads as TGTGCCAGCTCACTGTCGGGACTTCCCACCTACGAGCAGTACTTC. It encodes CASSLSGLPTYEQYF. Full variable domain (outside the CDR3, taken from reference TRBV18 and TRBJ2-7): NAGVMQNPRHLVRRRGQEARLRCSPMKGHSHVYWYRQLPEEGLKFMVYLQKENIIDESGMPKERFSAEFPKEGPSILRIQQVVRGDSAAYFCASSLSGLPTYEQYFGPGTRLTVT.